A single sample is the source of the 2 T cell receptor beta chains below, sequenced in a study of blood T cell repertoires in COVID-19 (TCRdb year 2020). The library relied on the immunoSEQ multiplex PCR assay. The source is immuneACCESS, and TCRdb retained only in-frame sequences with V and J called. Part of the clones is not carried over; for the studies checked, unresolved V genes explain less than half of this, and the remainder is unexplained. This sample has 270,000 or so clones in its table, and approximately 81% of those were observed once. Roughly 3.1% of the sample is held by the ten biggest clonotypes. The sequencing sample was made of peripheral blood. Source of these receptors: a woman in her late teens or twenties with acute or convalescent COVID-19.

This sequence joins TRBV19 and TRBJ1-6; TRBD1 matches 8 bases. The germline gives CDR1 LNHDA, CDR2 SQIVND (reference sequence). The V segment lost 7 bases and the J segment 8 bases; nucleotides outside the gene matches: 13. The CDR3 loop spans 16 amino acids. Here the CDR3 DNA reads TGTGCCAGTACCAGACAGGTCAGGGGGCAAGATTCACCCCTCCACTTT. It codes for CASTRQVRGQDSPLHF.

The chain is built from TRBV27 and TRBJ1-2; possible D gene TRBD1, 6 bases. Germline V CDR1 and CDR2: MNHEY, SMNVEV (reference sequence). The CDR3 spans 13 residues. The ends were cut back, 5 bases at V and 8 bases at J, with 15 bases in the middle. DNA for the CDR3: TGTGCCAGCAGTCCCCGTTCAGGGGAGGGCTACACCTTC. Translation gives CASSPRSGEGYTF.